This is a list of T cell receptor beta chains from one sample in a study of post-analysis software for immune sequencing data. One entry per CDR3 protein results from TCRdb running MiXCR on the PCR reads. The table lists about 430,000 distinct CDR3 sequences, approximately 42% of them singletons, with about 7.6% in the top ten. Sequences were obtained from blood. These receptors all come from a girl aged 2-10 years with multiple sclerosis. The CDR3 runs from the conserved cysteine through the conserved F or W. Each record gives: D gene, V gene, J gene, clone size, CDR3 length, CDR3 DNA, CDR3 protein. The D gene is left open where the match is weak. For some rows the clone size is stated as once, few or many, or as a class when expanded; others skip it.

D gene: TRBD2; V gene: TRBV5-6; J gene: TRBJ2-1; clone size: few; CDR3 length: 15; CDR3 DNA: TGTGCCAGCAGCTTTGGCGGGAGTCTTTACAATGAGCAGTTCTTC; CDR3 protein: CASSFGGSLYNEQFF
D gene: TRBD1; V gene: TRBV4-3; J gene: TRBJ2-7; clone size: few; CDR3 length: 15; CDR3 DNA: TGCGCCAGCAGCCAAGACTGGGACAGGTTCTACGAGCAGTACTTC; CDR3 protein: CASSQDWDRFYEQYF
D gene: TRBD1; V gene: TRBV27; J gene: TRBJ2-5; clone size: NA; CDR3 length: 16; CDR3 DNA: TGTGCCAGCAGTGCCCCCGGGACAGGGACCCGGGAGACCCAGTACTTC; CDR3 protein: CASSAPGTGTRETQYF
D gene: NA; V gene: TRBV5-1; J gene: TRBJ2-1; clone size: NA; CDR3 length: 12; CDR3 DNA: TGCGCCAGCAGCTGGAATAGCAATGAGCAGTTCTTC; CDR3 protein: CASSWNSNEQFF
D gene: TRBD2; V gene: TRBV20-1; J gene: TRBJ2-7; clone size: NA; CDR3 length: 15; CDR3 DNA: TGCAGTGCTAGAGATTCTAGCGGAGGGTCCTACGAGCAGTACTTC; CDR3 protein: CSARDSSGGSYEQYF
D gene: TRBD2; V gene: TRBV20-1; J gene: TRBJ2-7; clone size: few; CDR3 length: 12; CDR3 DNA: TGCAGTGCTTACGGGGGGACCTACGAGCAGTACTTC; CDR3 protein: CSAYGGTYEQYF
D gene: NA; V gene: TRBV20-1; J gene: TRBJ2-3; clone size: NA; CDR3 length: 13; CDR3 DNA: TGCAGTGCTCTAGGGGGGAGCACAGATACGCAGTATTTT; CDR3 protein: CSALGGSTDTQYF
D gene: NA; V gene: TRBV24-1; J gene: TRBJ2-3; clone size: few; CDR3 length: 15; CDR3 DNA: TGTGCCACCAGTGATTTGCTGGCAGGCACAGATACGCAGTATTTT; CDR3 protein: CATSDLLAGTDTQYF
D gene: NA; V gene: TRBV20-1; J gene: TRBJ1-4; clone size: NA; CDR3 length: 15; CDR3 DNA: TGCAGTGTTAGGGGAACACCCCTGGGAAATGAAAAACTGTTTTTT; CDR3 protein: CSVRGTPLGNEKLFF
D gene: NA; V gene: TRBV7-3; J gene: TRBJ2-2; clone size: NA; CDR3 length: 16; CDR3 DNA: TGTGCCAGCAGCTTAACCTCAGGGGCGAACACCGGGGAGCTGTTTTTT; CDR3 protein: CASSLTSGANTGELFF
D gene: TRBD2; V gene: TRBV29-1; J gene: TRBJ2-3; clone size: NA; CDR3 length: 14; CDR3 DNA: TGCAGCGTTGCCCCTAGCGGGATTTCAGATACGCAGTATTTT; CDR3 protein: CSVAPSGISDTQYF